The next 14 T cell receptor beta chains were all read from a single sample in a study of T cell responses to AZD1222 COVID-19 vaccine. The data were produced by immunoSEQ multiplex PCR, yet TCRdb's version contains in-frame clones alone and is incomplete. The sample has over 100,000 clones, around 86% seen once. Source: peripheral blood, taken on day 0 of AZD1222 vaccination. These receptors were collected from an adult in good health.

The V and J genes are TRBV10-2 and TRBJ1-5; D is perhaps TRBD1 (5 bases). CDR1 is WSHSY and CDR2 is SAAADI in the germline V gene. This CDR3 has 12 amino acids. V lost 6 bases to trimming and J lost 7 bases, with 10 bases between them. As DNA, the CDR3 is TGCGCCAGCAGAGGGGAAAAACAGCCCCAGCATTTT. This translates into CASRGEKQPQHF.

This clone has only a few counts. The chain joins TRBV4-3 to TRBJ1-1; no clear D gene. The V gene lost 0 bases and the J gene lost 10 bases, with 21 bases spanning the gap. Germline CDR1 and CDR2: LGHNA and YSLEER. The CDR3 is made up of 16 amino acids. CDR3 amino acids: CASSQERFTVGLVAFF. The CDR3 bases are TGCGCCAGCAGCCAAGAGAGGTTCACAGTCGGCTTGGTAGCTTTCTTT.

The rearrangement joins TRBV5-6 to TRBJ2-4, with D possibly being TRBD2 (5 bases). V was pared by 4 bases and J by 6 bases, with 8 bases between. Germline V gene sequence: CDR1 SGHDT, CDR2 YYEEEE. The CDR3 totals 12 residues. As DNA, the CDR3 is TGTGCCAGCAGCCTCGGAGGAAACATTCAGTACTTC. Translation gives CASSLGGNIQYF.

This clone showed up just a few times. The rearrangement joins TRBV24-1 to TRBJ1-5; D unresolved. The germline CDR1 and CDR2 sequences are KGHDR and SFDVKD. V was clipped by 7 bases and J by 4 bases, with 10 bases between them. This CDR3 is 13 amino acids long. The CDR3 sequence: CATSIGRNQPQHF. CDR3 in DNA: TGTGCCACCAGCATCGGACGGAATCAGCCCCAGCATTTT.

The chain links TRBV7-2 to TRBJ2-7; 13 nucleotides line up with TRBD2. The V gene's germline CDR1 is SGHTA and CDR2 FQGNSA. The CDR3 spans 20 residues. Trimming took 0 bases from V and 2 from J; bases not matched to a gene: 13. The CDR3 here is CASSLALGLAGAAIAYEQYF. CDR3 DNA sequence: TGTGCCAGCAGCTTAGCCCTAGGACTAGCGGGGGCCGCTATCGCCTACGAGCAGTACTTC. Full variable domain (remainder filled in from reference TRBV7-2 and TRBJ2-7): GAGVSQSPSNKVTEKGKDVELRCDPISGHTALYWYRQSLGQGLEFLIYFQGNSAPDKSGLPSDRFSAERTGGSVSTLTIQRTQQEDSAVYLCASSLALGLAGAAIAYEQYFGPGTRLTVT.

The chain couples TRBV2 to TRBJ2-7, with D tentatively TRBD2 (7 bases). V was clipped by 1 base and J by 5 bases, with 15 bases between them. The CDR3 is made up of 15 amino acids. Germline CDR1 SNHLY, CDR2 FYNNEI. DNA for the CDR3: TGTGCCAGCAGTGAAGTGGGTGGGGGGGCCCACGAGCAGTACTTC. Its translation is CASSEVGGGAHEQYF. The full variable domain, rest sourced from reference TRBV2 and TRBJ2-7, is EPEVTQTPSHQVTQMGQEVILRCVPISNHLYFYWYRQILGQKVEFLVSFYNNEISEKSEIFDDQFSVERPDGSNFTLKIRSTKLEDSAMYFCASSEVGGGAHEQYFGPGTRLTVT.

The chain links TRBV3-1 (or the pseudogene TRBV3-2) to TRBJ1-3; D is ambiguous. CDR1 is LGHDT and CDR2 is YNNKEL in the germline V gene (reference sequence). The ends were cut back, 2 bases at V and 6 bases at J, with 2 bases in the middle. This CDR3 spans 11 amino acids. The CDR3 DNA is TGTGCCAGCAGCCAATTAAACACCATATATTTT. Protein product: CASSQLNTIYF.

V gene TRBV7-2 combines with J gene TRBJ1-5; 11 positions agree with TRBD1. Germline V gene sequence: CDR1 SGHTA, CDR2 FQGNSA. V dropped 5 bases and J dropped 6; count of bases not matched to a gene: 9. The CDR3 contains 16 residues. The CDR3 DNA reads as TGTGCCAGCAGCCCGGGGGACAGGGGGGGAGGTCAGCCCCAGCATTTT. Encoded protein: CASSPGDRGGGQPQHF. The entire variable domain, with the rest obtained from reference TRBV7-2 and TRBJ1-5, is as follows: GAGVSQSPSNKVTEKGKDVELRCDPISGHTALYWYRQSLGQGLEFLIYFQGNSAPDKSGLPSDRFSAERTGGSVSTLTIQRTQQEDSAVYLCASSPGDRGGGQPQHFGDGTRLSIL.

The chain employs TRBV2 and TRBJ2-7; possible D gene TRBD1, 6 bases. Germline V gives CDR1 SNHLY, CDR2 FYNNEI. The CDR3 runs 13 residues. V was pared by 5 bases and J by 1 base, with 9 bases between. The CDR3 loop reads CASSPDSSYEQYF. The CDR3 DNA sequence: TGTGCCAGCAGTCCGGACAGTTCCTACGAGCAGTACTTC.

This chain connects TRBV10-2 to TRBJ2-7; possible D gene TRBD2, 7 bases. V lost 4 bases and J lost 6, with 16 bases in between. This CDR3 comprises 14 residues. The germline gives CDR1 WSHSY, CDR2 SAAADI. Here the CDR3 DNA reads TGCGCCAGCAGTGTTACGGGGGGCTCGTCCGAGCAGTACTTC. Its protein is CASSVTGGSSEQYF.

This chain links TRBV9 with TRBJ1-6, with 8 positions matching TRBD1. Germline CDR1 is SGDLS and CDR2 is YYNGEE. CDR3 length: 14 amino acids. Trimming took 0 bases from V and 7 from J; bases not matched to a gene: 0. CDR3 sequence reads: CASSVGQGNSPLHF. CDR3 nucleotides: TGTGCCAGCAGCGTAGGACAGGGGAATTCACCCCTCCACTTT.

The V and J genes are TRBV28 and TRBJ2-7, with 10 bases that match TRBD1. Trimming took 6 bases from V and 3 from J; bases not matched to a gene: 5. The CDR3 has 14 amino acids. Germline CDR1 and CDR2: MDHEN and SYDVKM. In DNA form, the CDR3 reads TGTGCCAGCAGAAGGACAGGGGGGCACTACGAGCAGTACTTC. Translating gives CASRRTGGHYEQYF.

This clone was picked up a small number of times. The V call is TRBV5-6, the J call TRBJ2-5, with D hard to call. This CDR3 region has 12 residues. The germline V gene encodes CDR1 SGHDT and CDR2 YYEEEE. The V gene lost 0 bases and the J gene lost 6 bases, with 6 bases spanning the gap. CDR3 DNA sequence: TGTGCCAGCAGCTTGGAAGGGAAGACCCAGTACTTC. This sequence encodes CASSLEGKTQYF.

This clone was seen at least ten times. This chain links TRBV27 with TRBJ2-1, with a weak D call TRBD2 (7 bases). CDR3 size: 14 residues. Per germline, CDR1 MNHEY and CDR2 SMNVEV (reference sequence). Deletions cut 2 bases from V and 8 bases from J, with 13 bases between. This chain's CDR3 is CASSLGGGRDEQFF. Written as DNA, the CDR3 is TGTGCCAGCAGTTTAGGGGGGGGCCGGGATGAGCAGTTCTTC.